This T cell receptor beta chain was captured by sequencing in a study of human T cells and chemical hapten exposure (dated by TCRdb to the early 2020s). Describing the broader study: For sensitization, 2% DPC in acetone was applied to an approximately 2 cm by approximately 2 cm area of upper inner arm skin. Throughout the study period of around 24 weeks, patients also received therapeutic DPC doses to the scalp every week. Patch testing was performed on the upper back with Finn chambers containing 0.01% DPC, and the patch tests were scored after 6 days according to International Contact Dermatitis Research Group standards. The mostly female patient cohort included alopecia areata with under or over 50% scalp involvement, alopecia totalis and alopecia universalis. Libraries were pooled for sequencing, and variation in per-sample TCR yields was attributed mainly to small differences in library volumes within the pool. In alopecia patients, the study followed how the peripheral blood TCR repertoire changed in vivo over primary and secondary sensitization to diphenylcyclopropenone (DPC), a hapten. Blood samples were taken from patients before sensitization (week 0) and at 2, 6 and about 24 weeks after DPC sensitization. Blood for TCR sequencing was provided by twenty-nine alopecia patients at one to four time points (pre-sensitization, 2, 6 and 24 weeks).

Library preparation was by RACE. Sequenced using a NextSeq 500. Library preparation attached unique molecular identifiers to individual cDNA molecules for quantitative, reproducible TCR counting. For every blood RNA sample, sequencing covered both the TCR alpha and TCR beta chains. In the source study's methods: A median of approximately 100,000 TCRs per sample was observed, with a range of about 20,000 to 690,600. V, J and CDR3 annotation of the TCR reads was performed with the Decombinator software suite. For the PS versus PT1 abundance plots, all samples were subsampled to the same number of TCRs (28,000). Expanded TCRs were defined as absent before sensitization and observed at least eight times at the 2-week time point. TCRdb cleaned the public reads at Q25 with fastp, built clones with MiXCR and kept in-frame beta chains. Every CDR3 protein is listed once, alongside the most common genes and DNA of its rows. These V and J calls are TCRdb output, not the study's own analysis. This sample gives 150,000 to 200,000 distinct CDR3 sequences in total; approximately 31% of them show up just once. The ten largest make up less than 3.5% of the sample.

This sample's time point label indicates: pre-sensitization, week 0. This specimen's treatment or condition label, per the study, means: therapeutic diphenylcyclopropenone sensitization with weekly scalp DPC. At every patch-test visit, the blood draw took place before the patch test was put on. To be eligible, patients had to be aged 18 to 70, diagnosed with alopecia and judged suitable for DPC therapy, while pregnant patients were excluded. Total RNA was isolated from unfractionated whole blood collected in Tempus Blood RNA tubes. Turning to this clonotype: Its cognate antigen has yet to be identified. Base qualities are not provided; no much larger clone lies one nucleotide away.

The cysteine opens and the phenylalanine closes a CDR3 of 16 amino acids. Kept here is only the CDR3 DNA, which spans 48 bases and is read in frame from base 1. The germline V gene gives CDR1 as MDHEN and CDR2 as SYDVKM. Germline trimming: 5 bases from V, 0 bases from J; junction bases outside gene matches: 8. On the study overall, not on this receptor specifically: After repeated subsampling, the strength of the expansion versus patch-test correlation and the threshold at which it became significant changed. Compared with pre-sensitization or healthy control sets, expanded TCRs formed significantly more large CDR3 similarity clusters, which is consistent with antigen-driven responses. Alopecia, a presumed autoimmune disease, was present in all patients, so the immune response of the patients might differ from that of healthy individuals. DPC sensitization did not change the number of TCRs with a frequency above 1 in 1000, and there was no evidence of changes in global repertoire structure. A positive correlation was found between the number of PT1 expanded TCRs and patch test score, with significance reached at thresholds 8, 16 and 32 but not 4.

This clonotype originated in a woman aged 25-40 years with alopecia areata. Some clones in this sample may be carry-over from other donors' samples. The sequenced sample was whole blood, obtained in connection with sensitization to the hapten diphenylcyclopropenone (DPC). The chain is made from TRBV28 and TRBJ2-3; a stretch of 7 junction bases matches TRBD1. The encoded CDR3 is CASSIRPGQSTDTQYF. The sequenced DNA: TGTGCCAGCAGTATACGGCCGGGACAGAGCACAGATACGCAGTATTTT.